A single T cell receptor (beta chain) is shown here with its context. The antigen remains unidentified. TCRbeta library construction was performed incorporating unique molecular identifiers. TCRdb re-called the PCR reads with MiXCR, one entry per CDR3 protein. Counted here are around 700,000 distinct CDR3 sequences, approximately 14% occurring once; the ten biggest clones make up 0.79%. CDR1 is DFQATT, CDR2 SNEGSKA, per germline (reference sequence). V lost 6 bases, J lost 9 bases, and 15 bases lay in between. This CDR3 comprises 12 residues. This record belongs to a study of T-cell reconstitution after alpha-beta-depleted transplantation in children. Study results and limitations: After transplant, at about two months, alpha-beta T cells were reportedly derived from several hundred expanded graft clones. T cells produced anew were the main source of T-cell counts and diversity one year after transplant.

The gene calls are TRBV20-1 and TRBJ2-1; TRBD1 might be the D (5 bases). Sequenced material: PBMCs, taken before TCRalphabeta/CD19-depleted stem cell transplant. The clonotype was recovered from a girl aged 2 to 9 with congenital amegakaryocytic thrombocytopenia, due to receive a stem cell transplant. The CDR3 coding sequence is TGCAGTGCGGACACGCCGCCTAGTGAGCAGTTCTTC. It encodes CSADTPPSEQFF.